This T cell receptor beta chain was recovered during a study of shared clonotypes between healthy human individuals. The CD4+ fraction was divided into a CD45RA+ naive subset and a CD45RA-negative memory subset. After removal of 2 bases from V and 5 bases from J, the junction contained 4 bases not matched to a gene. The CDR3 runs 15 residues. CDR1 is SGHNT, CDR2 YYREEE, per germline (reference sequence). The protocol was immunoSEQ multiplex PCR, while the TCRdb copy is restricted to in-frame clones and leaves out a portion. In the table there are some 1.1 million clones, 70% to 85% of which are singletons.

This TCR came from a young man in good health. Some clones in this sample may be carry-over from other donors' samples. Source material: memory CD4+ T cells from PBMCs. Subset described: CD45RA-negative fraction. This rearrangement joins TRBV5-4 to TRBJ2-1; TRBD2 matches at 10 bases. CDR3: CASSFRTSGHNEQFF. The DNA of the CDR3 is TGTGCCAGCAGCTTTCGGACTAGCGGCCACAATGAGCAGTTCTTC.